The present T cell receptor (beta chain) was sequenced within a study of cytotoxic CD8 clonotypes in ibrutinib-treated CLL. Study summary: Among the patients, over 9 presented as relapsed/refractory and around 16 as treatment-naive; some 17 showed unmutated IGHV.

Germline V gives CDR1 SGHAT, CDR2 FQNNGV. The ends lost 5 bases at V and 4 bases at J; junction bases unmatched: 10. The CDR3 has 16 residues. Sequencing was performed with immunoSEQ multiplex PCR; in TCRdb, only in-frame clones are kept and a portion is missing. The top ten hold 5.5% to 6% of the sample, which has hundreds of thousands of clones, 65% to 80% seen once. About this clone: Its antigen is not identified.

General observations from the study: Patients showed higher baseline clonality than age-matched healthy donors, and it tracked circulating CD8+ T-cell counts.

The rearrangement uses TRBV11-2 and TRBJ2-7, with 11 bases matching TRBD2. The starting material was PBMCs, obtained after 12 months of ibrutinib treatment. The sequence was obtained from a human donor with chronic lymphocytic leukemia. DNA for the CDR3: TGTGCCAGCAGCCCTCTGCCTAGCGGGGGGCTGTACGAGCAGTACTTC. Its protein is CASSPLPSGGLYEQYF.